The 25 T cell receptor beta chains below all came from one sample that was sequenced in a study of shared clonotypes between healthy human individuals. Sequencing used immunoSEQ multiplex PCR; TCRdb keeps in-frame clones, though not all of them. The data hold around 700,000 clones, with roughly 78% observed a single time. Sequencing used memory CD4+ T cells sorted from blood. Sample subset: CD45RA-negative fraction. The receptors come from a young woman in good health.

There are many counts of this clone. The gene calls are TRBV20-1 and TRBJ2-7, with D hard to call. From germline, CDR1 is DFQATT and CDR2 SNEGSKA (reference sequence). This CDR3 is 11 amino acids long. V was clipped by 8 bases and J by 3 bases, with 11 bases between them. DNA for the CDR3: TGCAGTAAGACGGAGAACTACGAGCAGTACTTC. It translates to CSKTENYEQYF.

V and J are TRBV15 and TRBJ2-1; 7 bases are a match to TRBD2. Germline V CDR1 and CDR2: LNHNV, YYDKDF (reference sequence). CDR3 length: 13 residues. V shed 5 bases and J 9 bases; nucleotides not matched to a gene: 7. In DNA, the CDR3 is TGTGCCACCAGCGGCGGGAAGCGGGGTGAGCAGTTCTTC. It specifies CATSGGKRGEQFF. Looking up the rest from reference TRBV15 and TRBJ2-1 gives the full variable domain: DAMVIQNPRYQVTQFGKPVTLSCSQTLNHNVMYWYQQKSSQAPKLLFHYYDKDFNNEADTPDNFQSRRPNTSFCFLDIRSPGLGDTAMYLCATSGGKRGEQFFGPGTRLTVL.

V and J are TRBV5-1 and TRBJ2-4; 13 positions agree with TRBD2. V gave up 4 bases and J gave up 12 bases; unmatched junction bases: 4. Germline V gene data show CDR1 as SGHRS and CDR2 as YFSETQ. This CDR3 region has 13 residues. The CDR3 region has the DNA TGCGCCAGCAGCCCGGGACTAGCGGGGTATCAGTACTTC. Its protein is CASSPGLAGYQYF.

The chain uses TRBV19 and TRBJ1-5; D is unresolved. Between the trimmed V and J ends, which lost 2 bases and 0 bases, there was a span of 11 bases. This CDR3 contains 16 residues. CDR1 is LNHDA and CDR2 is SQIVND in the germline V gene (reference sequence). CDR3 bases: TGTGCCAGTAGTATAAACACGGTCTATAGCAATCAGCCCCAGCATTTT. Translated: CASSINTVYSNQPQHF.

The chain couples TRBV10-3 to TRBJ2-3, with TRBD1 matching 9 bases. This CDR3 comprises 15 residues. Trimming took 5 bases from V and 4 from J; bases not matched to a gene: 7. Germline V gene sequence: CDR1 ENHRY, CDR2 SYGVKD. CDR3 DNA: TGTGCCATCAGTAGACAGGGGGAAGTCGCAGATACGCAGTATTTT. As protein: CAISRQGEVADTQYF.

V is TRBV30 and J is TRBJ1-5, with 10 bases matching TRBD1. CDR3 size: 16 residues. J gave up 7 bases and V 3 bases, and 12 bases lay outside the gene matches. Germline V lookup: CDR1 GTSNPN, CDR2 SVGIG (reference sequence). Written as DNA, the CDR3 is TGTGCCTGGAGCCGAGGGACAGGGGAGACGGGGCAGCCCCAGCATTTT. Translating gives CAWSRGTGETGQPQHF.

The chain uses TRBV2 and TRBJ2-6; the D is unclear. Deletions cut 3 bases from V and 4 bases from J, with 7 bases between. This CDR3 is built from 14 residues. The germline gives CDR1 SNHLY, CDR2 FYNNEI. This CDR3 is CASSDGSGANVLTF. DNA for the CDR3: TGTGCCAGCAGTGACGGTTCCGGGGCCAACGTCCTGACTTTC.

V gene TRBV7-2 combines with J gene TRBJ2-7, with D hard to call. CDR1 is SGHTA, CDR2 FQGNSA, per germline. V lost 0 bases and J lost 3, with 6 bases in between. CDR3 size: 13 residues. The CDR3 region has the DNA TGTGCCAGCAGCTTAGCAAGGTACTACGAGCAGTACTTC. It codes for CASSLARYYEQYF.

This clone appeared a few times. The rearrangement joins TRBV5-5 to TRBJ1-1, with 8 nucleotides matching TRBD1. This CDR3 region has 14 residues. The V segment lost 3 bases and the J segment 0 bases; nucleotides outside the gene matches: 1. Germline CDR1 SGHKS, CDR2 YYEKEE (reference sequence). The CDR3 DNA is TGTGCCAGCAGCTCGACAGGGGTGAACACTGAAGCTTTCTTT. Its protein product is CASSSTGVNTEAFF.

This rearrangement joins TRBV5-5 to TRBJ1-5; no clear D. Germline CDR1 reads SGHKS; CDR2 reads YYEKEE (reference sequence). The CDR3 sequence is 15 residues long. Trimming took 0 bases from V and 4 from J, leaving 11 bases between them. Here the CDR3 reads CASSLDHLLNQPQHF. In DNA, the CDR3 is TGTGCCAGCAGCTTGGACCATCTCCTAAATCAGCCCCAGCATTTT.

CDR3 DNA: TGTGCCAGCAGTCACGGGACTAGCGGGAGGAGGGAGACCCAGTACTTC. Translating gives CASSHGTSGRRETQYF. The chain joins TRBV28 to TRBJ2-5; TRBD2 agrees at 15 bases. The germline CDR1 and CDR2 sequences are MDHEN and SYDVKM. J lost 5 bases, V lost 5 bases, and 6 bases had no gene match. This CDR3 has 16 residues.

The V and J genes are TRBV5-1 and TRBJ2-7; TRBD2 matches 7 bases. CDR3 length: 16 amino acids. The V gene's germline CDR1 is SGHRS and CDR2 YFSETQ. With V trimmed by 0 bases and J by 0 bases, 6 bases remained unmatched. Here the CDR3 DNA reads TGCGCCAGCAGCTTGGGAGCGGGGCTGATCTCCTACGAGCAGTACTTC. Protein product: CASSLGAGLISYEQYF. The full variable domain, with the rest looked up from reference TRBV5-1 and TRBJ2-7, is KAGVTQTPRYLIKTRGQQVTLSCSPISGHRSVSWYQQTPGQGLQFLFEYFSETQRNKGNFPGRFSGRQFSNSRSEMNVSTLELGDSALYLCASSLGAGLISYEQYFGPGTRLTVT.

The chain carries TRBV15 and TRBJ1-3; a weak D match, TRBD1 (5 bases). V shed 4 bases and J shed 4 bases, with 11 bases lying between them. The CDR3 length is 14 residues. Germline V lookup: CDR1 LNHNV, CDR2 YYDKDF (reference sequence). The CDR3 reads CATSKGVDGNTIYF. In nucleotides, the CDR3 is TGTGCCACCAGCAAAGGGGTTGACGGAAACACCATATATTTT.

The V and J genes are TRBV6-5 and TRBJ2-7; perhaps TRBD1 as D (5 bases). Germline V CDR1 and CDR2: MNHEY, SVGAGI. V was pared by 1 base and J by 4 bases, with 11 bases between. The length of the CDR3 is 14 residues. The CDR3 region has the DNA TGTGCCAGCAGTTACTACAGGTCGGGTTACGAGCAGTACTTC. It is translated as CASSYYRSGYEQYF.

The V gene is TRBV28, the J gene TRBJ1-4, with D perhaps matching TRBD1 (6 bases). CDR1 and CDR2 from the germline V gene are MDHEN and SYDVKM. V dropped 6 bases and J dropped 6 bases, with 14 bases sitting between them. The CDR3 is made up of 14 amino acids. For the CDR3, the DNA is TGTGCCAGCAGCGATACAGGGTTAGATGAAAAACTGTTTTTT. It codes for CASSDTGLDEKLFF.

There are many counts of this clone. The sample holds other DNA sequences that translate to the same CDR3. The rearrangement uses TRBV6-6 and TRBJ2-3; 12 bases fit TRBD2. Trimming cost V 6 bases and J 4 bases; bases outside gene matches: 5. There are 15 residues in the CDR3. Germline V gives CDR1 MNHNY, CDR2 SVGAGI (reference sequence). The CDR3 region has the DNA TGTGCCAGCAGCCAAACTAGCGGGAGGTCAGATACGCAGTATTTT. Translation: CASSQTSGRSDTQYF.

The chain has TRBV11-2 and TRBJ2-5; D is ambiguous. This CDR3 comprises 11 residues. Between the trimmed V and J ends, which lost 0 bases and 7 bases, there was a span of 3 bases. The germline V gene has CDR1 SGHAT and CDR2 FQNNGV. In DNA form, the CDR3 reads TGTGCCAGCAGCTTAGAATCGACCCAGTACTTC. Protein product: CASSLESTQYF.

This clone was recorded once. V is TRBV11-2 and J is TRBJ2-7; D tentatively reads TRBD1 or TRBD2 (5 bases each). V lost 4 bases, J lost 4 bases, and 20 bases lay in between. Per germline, CDR1 SGHAT and CDR2 FQNNGV. The CDR3 length is 16 residues. The chain's CDR3 is CASSSRPGTGNYEQYF. The CDR3 DNA is TGTGCCAGCAGCTCCCGCCCCGGGACGGGTAATTACGAGCAGTACTTC.

This sequence joins TRBV7-9 and TRBJ2-7, with 15 bases fitting TRBD2. J was trimmed by 8 bases and V by 5 bases; bases with no gene match: 7. Looked up from germline, CDR1 is SEHNR and CDR2 is FQNEAQ (reference sequence). The CDR3 runs 15 residues. Here the CDR3 DNA reads TGTGCCAGCAGCGCAGTCGGGACTAGCGGGAGGAAGCAGTACTTC. Encoded protein: CASSAVGTSGRKQYF.

The chain carries TRBV4-1 and TRBJ1-1; unclear D gene. Trimming removed 7 bases at V and 0 bases at J, with 9 bases between. Per the germline V gene, CDR1 is MGHRA and CDR2 is YSYEKL. This CDR3 region has 13 residues. The CDR3 reads CASTGLMNTEAFF. CDR3 bases: TGCGCCAGCACAGGACTTATGAACACTGAAGCTTTCTTT.

The V call is TRBV29-1, the J call TRBJ2-3; maybe TRBD2 (5 bases). Germline CDR1 and CDR2: SQVTM and ANQGSEA. V dropped 3 bases and J dropped 2 bases, with 9 bases sitting between them. The CDR3 spans 13 residues. The CDR3 DNA is TGCAGCGTTGATACTGGACTCACAGATACGCAGTATTTT. Translating gives CSVDTGLTDTQYF.

The chain employs TRBV18 and TRBJ2-1; D not resolved. The CDR3 extends over 16 amino acids. V was clipped by 2 bases and J by 2 bases, with 13 bases between them. From germline, CDR1 is KGHSH and CDR2 LQKENI. DNA for the CDR3: TGTGCCAGCTCACCAACGACCCCTTCGACCTACAATGAGCAGTTCTTC. It specifies CASSPTTPSTYNEQFF.

This clone was counted only a few times. CDR3 sequence reads: CASSPMTPGRNTEAFF. In DNA, the CDR3 is TGTGCCAGCTCACCTATGACCCCAGGGAGGAACACTGAAGCTTTCTTT. V and J are TRBV18 and TRBJ1-1; D is possibly TRBD1 (5 bases). The CDR3 covers 16 residues. Between the trimmed V and J ends, which lost 3 bases and 1 base, there was a span of 15 bases. Germline lookup yields CDR1 KGHSH and CDR2 LQKENI.

The J gene is TRBJ1-5, the V gene TRBV19; D uncertain. The CDR3 consists of 16 residues. Germline CDR1 LNHDA, CDR2 SQIVND (reference sequence). Trimming took 3 bases from V and 2 from J, leaving 14 bases between them. The CDR3 region is CASSIVATTGNQPQHF. CDR3 DNA sequence: TGTGCCAGTAGTATTGTGGCGACGACGGGCAATCAGCCCCAGCATTTT.

The table lists this clone with a count of one. The V gene is TRBV4-2, the J gene TRBJ2-7, with TRBD2 matching 10 bases. This CDR3 comprises 16 residues. Germline V CDR1 and CDR2: LGHNA, YNFKEQ. V was clipped by 4 bases and J by 0 bases; unmatched bases: 6. CDR3 nucleotide sequence: TGTGCCAGCAGCCTCAGGACTAGCGGAAACTCCTACGAGCAGTACTTC. Protein: CASSLRTSGNSYEQYF.